This TCR beta chain was sequenced for a study (dated by TCRdb to about 2017). Broadly, across the study: Sequence and structural analyses were applied in the study to characterize human CD8+ TCR repertoires that recognize immunodominant viral antigens.

From its cysteine to its phenylalanine, the CDR3 spans 15 amino acids. This entry keeps only the CDR3 DNA: 45 bases, framed from base 1. CDR1 and CDR2, looked up from the germline V gene, are ENHRY and SYGVKD. For sequencing, an Illumina HiSeq 2500 was employed. TCRdb trimmed the raw reads at Q25, called clones with MiXCR and kept productive beta chains. Each CDR3 protein gets just one entry, which takes the most common genes and DNA from the rows behind it. The sample has 1,500 to 2,000 distinct CDR3 sequences on record, around a quarter of them singletons. The top ten hold about 5.6% of the sample. The full study reports these points: The CD8+ TCR repertoires specific to different immunodominant viral antigens were reported to be highly diverse and distinct from one another.

At least ten counts were recorded for this clonotype. The antigen it recognizes is unknown. Sequence at one end of the junction differs from germline and may be a read error. The sequence was collected from a female donor. The material sequenced was CD8+ T cells (not recorded whether cultured). The chain links TRBV10-3 with TRBJ2-7, with 8 bases matching TRBD1. The CDR3 amino acid sequence is: CAISGWRQGSYGQYF. The DNA is as follows: TGTGCCATCAGTGGTTGGAGACAGGGGTCCTACGGGCAGTACTTC.